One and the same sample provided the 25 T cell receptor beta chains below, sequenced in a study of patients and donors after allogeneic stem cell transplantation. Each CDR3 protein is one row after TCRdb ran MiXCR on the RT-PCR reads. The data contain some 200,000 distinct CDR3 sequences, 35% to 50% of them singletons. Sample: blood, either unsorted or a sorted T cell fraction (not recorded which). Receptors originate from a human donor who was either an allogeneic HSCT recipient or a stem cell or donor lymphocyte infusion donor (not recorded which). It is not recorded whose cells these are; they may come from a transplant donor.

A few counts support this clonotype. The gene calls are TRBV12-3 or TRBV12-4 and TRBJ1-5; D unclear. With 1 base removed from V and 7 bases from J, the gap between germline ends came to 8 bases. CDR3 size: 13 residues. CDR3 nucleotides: TGTGCCAGCAGTTTAGGGGTTGCCCAGCCCCAGCATTTT. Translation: CASSLGVAQPQHF.

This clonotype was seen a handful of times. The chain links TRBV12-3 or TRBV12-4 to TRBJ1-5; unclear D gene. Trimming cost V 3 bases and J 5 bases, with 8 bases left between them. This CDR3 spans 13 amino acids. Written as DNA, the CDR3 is TGTGCCAGCAGTTTGGCAGTTTATCAGCCCCAGCATTTT. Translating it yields CASSLAVYQPQHF.

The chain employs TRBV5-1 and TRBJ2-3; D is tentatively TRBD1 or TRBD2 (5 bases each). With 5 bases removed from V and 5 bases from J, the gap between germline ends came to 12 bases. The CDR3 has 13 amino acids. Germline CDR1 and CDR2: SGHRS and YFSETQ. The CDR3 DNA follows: TGCGCCAGCAGTGGGACCCTCGGAGATACGCAGTATTTT. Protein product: CASSGTLGDTQYF.

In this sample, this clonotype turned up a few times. This CDR3 is CASSPSNNYGYTF. The CDR3 DNA reads TGTGCCAGCTCACCCAGTAATAACTATGGCTACACCTTC. This rearrangement joins TRBV18 to TRBJ1-2; D not resolved. With 3 bases removed from V and 1 base from J, the gap between germline ends came to 6 bases. CDR3 length: 13 amino acids. Germline-derived CDR1 and CDR2 are KGHSH and LQKENI.

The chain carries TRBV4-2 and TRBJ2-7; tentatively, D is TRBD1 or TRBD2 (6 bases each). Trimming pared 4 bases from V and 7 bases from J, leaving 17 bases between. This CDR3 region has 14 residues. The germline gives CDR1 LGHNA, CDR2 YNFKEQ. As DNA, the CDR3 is TGTGCCAGCAGCCCTTCCTGGGGGGCGCGGGAGCAGTACTTC. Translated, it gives CASSPSWGAREQYF.

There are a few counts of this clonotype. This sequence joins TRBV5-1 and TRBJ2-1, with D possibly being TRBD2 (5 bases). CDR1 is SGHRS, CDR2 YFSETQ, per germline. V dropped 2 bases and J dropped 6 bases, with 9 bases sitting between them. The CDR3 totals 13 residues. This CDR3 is CASSLWTLNEQFF. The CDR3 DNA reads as TGCGCCAGCAGCTTATGGACTCTCAATGAGCAGTTCTTC.

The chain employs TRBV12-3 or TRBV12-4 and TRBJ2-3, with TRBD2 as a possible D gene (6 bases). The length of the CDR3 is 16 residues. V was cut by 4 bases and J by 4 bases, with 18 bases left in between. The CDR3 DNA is TGTGCCAGCAGTTCCCAGACTAGTTGGTTGGCAGATACGCAGTATTTT. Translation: CASSSQTSWLADTQYF.

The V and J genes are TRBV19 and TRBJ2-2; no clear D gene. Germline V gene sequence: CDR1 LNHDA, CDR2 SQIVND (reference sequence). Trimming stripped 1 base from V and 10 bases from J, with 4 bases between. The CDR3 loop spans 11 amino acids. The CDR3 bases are TGTGCCAGTAGTATAGTCGAGGAGCTGTTTTTT. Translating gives CASSIVEELFF.

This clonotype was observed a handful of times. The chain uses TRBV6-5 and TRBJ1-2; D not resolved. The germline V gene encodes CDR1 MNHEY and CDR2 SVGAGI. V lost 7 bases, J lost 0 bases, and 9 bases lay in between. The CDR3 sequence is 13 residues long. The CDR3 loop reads CASNGGTNYGYTF. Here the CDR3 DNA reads TGTGCCAGCAACGGCGGTACTAACTATGGCTACACCTTC.

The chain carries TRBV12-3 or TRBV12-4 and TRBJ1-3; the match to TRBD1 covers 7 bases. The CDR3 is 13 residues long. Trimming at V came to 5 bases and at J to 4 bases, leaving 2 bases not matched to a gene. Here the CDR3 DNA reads TGTGCCAGCAGTGACAGGGCGGGAAACACCATATATTTT. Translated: CASSDRAGNTIYF.

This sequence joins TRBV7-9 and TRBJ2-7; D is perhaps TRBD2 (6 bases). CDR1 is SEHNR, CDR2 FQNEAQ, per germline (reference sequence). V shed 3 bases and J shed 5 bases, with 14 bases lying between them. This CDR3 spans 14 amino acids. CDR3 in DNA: TGTGCCAGCAGCTTCCACAGGACTAACGACGAGCAGTACTTC. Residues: CASSFHRTNDEQYF.

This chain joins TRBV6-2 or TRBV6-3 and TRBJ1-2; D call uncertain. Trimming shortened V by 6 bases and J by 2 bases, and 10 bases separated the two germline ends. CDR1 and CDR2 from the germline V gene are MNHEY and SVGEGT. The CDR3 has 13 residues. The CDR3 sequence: CASSLRTNYGYTF. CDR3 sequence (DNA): TGTGCCAGCAGCCTCCGAACAAACTATGGCTACACCTTC.

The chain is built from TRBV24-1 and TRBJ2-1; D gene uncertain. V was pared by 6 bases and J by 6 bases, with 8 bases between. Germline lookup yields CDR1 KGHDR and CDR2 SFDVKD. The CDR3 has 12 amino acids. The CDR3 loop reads CATSQTSNEQFF. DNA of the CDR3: TGTGCCACCAGTCAAACTTCCAATGAGCAGTTCTTC.

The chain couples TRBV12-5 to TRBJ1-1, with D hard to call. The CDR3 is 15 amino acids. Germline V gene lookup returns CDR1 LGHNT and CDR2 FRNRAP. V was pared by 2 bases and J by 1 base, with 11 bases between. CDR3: CASGLSTVGNTEAFF. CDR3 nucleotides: TGTGCTAGTGGTTTGTCAACAGTTGGGAACACTGAAGCTTTCTTT.

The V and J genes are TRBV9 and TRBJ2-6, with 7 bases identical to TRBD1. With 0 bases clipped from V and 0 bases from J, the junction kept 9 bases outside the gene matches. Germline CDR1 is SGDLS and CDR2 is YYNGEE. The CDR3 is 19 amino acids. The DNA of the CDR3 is TGTGCCAGCAGCGTAGCTCCGACAGGGTTCAGCTCTGGGGCCAACGTCCTGACTTTC. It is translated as CASSVAPTGFSSGANVLTF.

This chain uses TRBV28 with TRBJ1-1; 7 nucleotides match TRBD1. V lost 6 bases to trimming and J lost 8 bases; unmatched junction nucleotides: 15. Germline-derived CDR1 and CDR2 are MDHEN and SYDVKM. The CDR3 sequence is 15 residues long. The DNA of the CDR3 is TGTGCCAGCAGAAGGGGGCAATTCCTACCAGAGGAAGCTTTCTTT. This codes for CASRRGQFLPEEAFF.

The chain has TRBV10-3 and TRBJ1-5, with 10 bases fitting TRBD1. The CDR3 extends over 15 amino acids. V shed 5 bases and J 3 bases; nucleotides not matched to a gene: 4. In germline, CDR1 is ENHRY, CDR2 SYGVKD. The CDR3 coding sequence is TGTGCCATCAGTCCCGGACAGGGGGACAATCAGCCCCAGCATTTT. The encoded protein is CAISPGQGDNQPQHF.

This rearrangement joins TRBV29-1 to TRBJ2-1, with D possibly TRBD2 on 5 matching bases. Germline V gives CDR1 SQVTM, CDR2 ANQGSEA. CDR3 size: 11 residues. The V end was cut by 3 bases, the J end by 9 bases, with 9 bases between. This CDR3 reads CSVEEVFEQFF. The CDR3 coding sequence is TGCAGCGTTGAGGAGGTATTTGAGCAGTTCTTC.

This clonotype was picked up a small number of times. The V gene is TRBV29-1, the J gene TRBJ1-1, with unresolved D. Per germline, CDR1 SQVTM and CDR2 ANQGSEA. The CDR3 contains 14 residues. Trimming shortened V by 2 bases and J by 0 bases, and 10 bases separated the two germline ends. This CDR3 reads CSVEWSLLNTEAFF. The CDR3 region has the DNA TGCAGCGTTGAATGGTCTCTCCTGAACACTGAAGCTTTCTTT.

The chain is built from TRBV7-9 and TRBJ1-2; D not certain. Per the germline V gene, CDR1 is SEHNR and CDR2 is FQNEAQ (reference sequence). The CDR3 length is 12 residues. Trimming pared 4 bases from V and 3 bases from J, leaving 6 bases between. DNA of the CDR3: TGTGCCAGCAGCTCTTCTTACTATGGCTACACCTTC. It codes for CASSSSYYGYTF.

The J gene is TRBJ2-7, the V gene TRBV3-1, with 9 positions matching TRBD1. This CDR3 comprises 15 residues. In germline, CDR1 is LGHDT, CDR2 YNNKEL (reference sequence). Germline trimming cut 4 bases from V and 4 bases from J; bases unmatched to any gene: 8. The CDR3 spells CASSLGDREIYEQYF. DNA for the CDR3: TGTGCCAGCAGCCTGGGGGACAGGGAGATATACGAGCAGTACTTC.

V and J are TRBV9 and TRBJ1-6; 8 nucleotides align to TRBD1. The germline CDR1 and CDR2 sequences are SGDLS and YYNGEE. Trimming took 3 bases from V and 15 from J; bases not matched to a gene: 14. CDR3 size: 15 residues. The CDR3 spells CASSASGTGSSGLHF. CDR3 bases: TGTGCCAGCAGCGCGTCCGGGACAGGAAGTTCGGGCCTCCACTTT.

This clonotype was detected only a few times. The DNA for the CDR3 is TGTGCCAGCAGTGATGGAGGCCGCTACAATGAGCAGTTCTTC. It encodes CASSDGGRYNEQFF. The rearrangement joins TRBV25-1 to TRBJ2-1, with TRBD2 as a possible D gene (5 bases). Trimming stripped 3 bases from V and 3 bases from J, with 9 bases between. The CDR3 has 14 residues. Germline-derived CDR1 and CDR2 are MGHDK and SYGVNS.

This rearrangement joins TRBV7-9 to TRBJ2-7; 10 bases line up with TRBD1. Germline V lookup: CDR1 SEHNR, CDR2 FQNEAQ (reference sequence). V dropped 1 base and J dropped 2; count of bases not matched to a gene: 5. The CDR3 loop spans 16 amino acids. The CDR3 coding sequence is TGTGCCAGCAGCTTAGTGACTGGACAGGGGGCCTACGAGCAGTACTTC. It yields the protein CASSLVTGQGAYEQYF.

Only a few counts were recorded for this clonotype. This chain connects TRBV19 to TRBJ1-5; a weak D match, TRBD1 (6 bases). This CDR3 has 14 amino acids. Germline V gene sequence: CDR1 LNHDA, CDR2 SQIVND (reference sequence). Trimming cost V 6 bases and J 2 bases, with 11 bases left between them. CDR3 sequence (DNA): TGTGCCAGTAGACAGGGCGGTGGCAATCAGCCCCAGCATTTT. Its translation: CASRQGGGNQPQHF.